Listed here are 28 T cell receptor beta chains from one sample, sequenced in a study of post-analysis software for immune sequencing data. For these receptors, no antigen is known. The library was made from cDNA and included unique molecular identifiers. TCRdb redid the calling of the PCR reads with MiXCR, one entry per CDR3 protein. There are 380,000 or so distinct CDR3 sequences in the sample; 30% to 45% occur only once, and 13% lies in the top ten. Study conclusions and caveats: Elevated frequency relative to controls characterized several TRBV segments in patients, TRBV5-6, TRBV5-1 and TRBV20-1 among them.

Sequencing input: blood. The receptors originated from a girl aged 10 to 17 with multiple sclerosis.

The V gene is TRBV12-3 or TRBV12-4, the J gene TRBJ2-2; D unclear. The CDR3 covers 12 residues. V lost 7 bases to trimming and J lost 0 bases, with 3 bases between them. The chain's CDR3 is CASTTNTGELFF. Written as DNA, the CDR3 is TGTGCCAGCACCACGAACACCGGGGAGCTGTTTTTT.

The DNA for the CDR3 is TGTGCCAGCAGCTTACCCAAATGGGAGGTAAAGTACTTC. Protein product: CASSLPKWEVKYF. The gene calls are TRBV7-9 and TRBJ2-5; the D gene is possibly TRBD2 (6 bases). Deletions cut 2 bases from V and 12 bases from J, with 16 bases between. This CDR3 spans 13 amino acids. CDR1 and CDR2 from the germline V gene are SEHNR and FQNEAQ (reference sequence).

The CDR3 nucleotides read TGTGCCAGCAGTTACGGGCCTTTCTACGAGCAGTACTTC. Encoded protein: CASSYGPFYEQYF. The V call is TRBV6-2 or TRBV6-3, the J call TRBJ2-5; D not resolved. The DNA end lines up better with TRBJ2-7; the J call may be wrong. The CDR3 consists of 13 residues. Per germline, CDR1 MNHEY and CDR2 SVGEGT.

This clonotype was seen ten or more times. V usage is TRBV6-5 and J usage is TRBJ1-4, with 7 bases matching TRBD1. This CDR3 is 15 amino acids long. Germline CDR1 is MNHEY and CDR2 is SVGAGI. V lost 5 bases to trimming and J lost 7 bases; unmatched junction nucleotides: 10. For the CDR3, the DNA is TGTGCCAGCAGTCCGACAGGGAATGTCGGTGAAAAACTGTTTTTT. The encoded protein is CASSPTGNVGEKLFF.

The rearrangement joins TRBV5-1 to TRBJ2-7; the D is unclear. The J call may be in error: the DNA end matches TRBJ2-5 better. CDR3 length: 14 amino acids. CDR1 and CDR2 (germline): SGHRS, YFSETQ. In nucleotides, the CDR3 is TGCGCCAGCAGCCCTCGACCGCTGCTGGAGACCCAGTACTTC. Its protein product is CASSPRPLLETQYF.

The sample holds a few counts of this clonotype. V is TRBV5-5 and J is TRBJ2-1, with D possibly TRBD1 on 6 matching bases. The CDR3 covers 16 residues. The ends were cut back, 0 bases at V and 8 bases at J, with 18 bases in the middle. The germline gives CDR1 SGHKS, CDR2 YYEKEE (reference sequence). The CDR3 region has the DNA TGTGCCAGCAGCTTGGTGTGGTCCACAGGGTGTGATGAGCAGTTCTTC. Translation: CASSLVWSTGCDEQFF.

This clonotype was detected a few times. V is TRBV4-1 and J is TRBJ2-3, with TRBD1 as a possible D gene (5 bases). Germline V CDR1 and CDR2: MGHRA, YSYEKL. The V end lost 4 bases, the J end lost 8 bases, and 16 bases lay between the germline ends. The CDR3 length is 14 residues. CDR3 region: CASSRTQGPATQYF. The CDR3 coding sequence is TGCGCCAGCAGCCGGACACAAGGCCCAGCTACGCAGTATTTT.

The V call is TRBV20-1, the J call TRBJ1-2; 7 positions match TRBD1. This CDR3 comprises 11 residues. V lost 6 bases, J lost 7 bases, and 5 bases stayed unmatched. CDR1 DFQATT and CDR2 SNEGSKA come from the germline V gene (reference sequence). The CDR3 here is CSARGGSGYTF. DNA for the CDR3: TGCAGTGCCAGGGGGGGGTCTGGCTACACCTTC.

This clonotype was counted a few times. The chain combines TRBV7-8 with TRBJ2-3, with D maybe TRBD1 (6 bases). V was pared by 5 bases and J by 1 base, with 25 bases between. The CDR3 loop spans 19 amino acids. The germline gives CDR1 SGHVS, CDR2 FQNEAQ. CDR3 coding DNA: TGTGCCAGCAGCCCATTTATGCCCCAAGGACAGTTTGGCACAGATACGCAGTATTTT. It encodes CASSPFMPQGQFGTDTQYF.

This clonotype was seen a handful of times. The V and J genes are TRBV7-2 and TRBJ2-1, with TRBD2 matching 7 bases. The V and J ends lost 5 bases and 0 bases, in that order; junction bases with no gene match: 7. The germline V gene has CDR1 SGHTA and CDR2 FQGNSA. The CDR3 is made up of 16 amino acids. In DNA form, the CDR3 reads TGTGCCAGCAGCCCGTTTGGGGGGGTCTCCTACAATGAGCAGTTCTTC. This sequence encodes CASSPFGGVSYNEQFF.

The chain has TRBV20-1 and TRBJ2-3; 10 nucleotides align to TRBD2. V gave up 0 bases and J gave up 0 bases; unmatched junction bases: 3. The germline CDR1 and CDR2 sequences are DFQATT and SNEGSKA (reference sequence). CDR3 size: 16 residues. CDR3 in amino acids: CSARDGLAASTDTQYF. The DNA of the CDR3 is TGCAGTGCTAGAGACGGACTAGCGGCTAGCACAGATACGCAGTATTTT.

This chain connects TRBV20-1 to TRBJ1-2, with D maybe TRBD1 (6 bases). Per germline, CDR1 DFQATT and CDR2 SNEGSKA (reference sequence). CDR3 length: 14 amino acids. Trimming removed 0 bases from V and 2 bases from J, with 10 bases in between. DNA for the CDR3: TGCAGTGCTAGAGATTTCACAGGGAACTATGGCTACACCTTC. Protein: CSARDFTGNYGYTF.

This clonotype was picked up a small number of times. The rearrangement uses TRBV2 and TRBJ1-4; D is perhaps TRBD1 (5 bases). Germline V gene lookup returns CDR1 SNHLY and CDR2 FYNNEI. Trimming took off 6 bases at V and 4 bases at J, with 12 bases between the two ends. This CDR3 has 14 residues. CDR3 amino acids: CASSGTGSNEKLFF. CDR3 DNA: TGTGCCAGCAGCGGGACCGGGAGTAATGAAAAACTGTTTTTT.

The chain combines TRBV5-5 with TRBJ1-2, with 10 bases fitting TRBD1. The trim removed 0 bases at V and 4 bases at J, leaving 3 bases unmatched. CDR1 is SGHKS, CDR2 YYEKEE, per germline (reference sequence). The CDR3 sequence is 15 residues long. In DNA, the CDR3 is TGTGCCAGCAGCTTGGAGACAGGGGGCATCTATGGCTACACCTTC. This sequence encodes CASSLETGGIYGYTF.

This clonotype appeared a few times. This sequence joins TRBV18 and TRBJ1-6, with 10 bases that match TRBD1. V gave up 3 bases and J gave up 7 bases; unmatched junction bases: 6. This CDR3 contains 16 residues. Germline CDR1 and CDR2: KGHSH and LQKENI. CDR3 in amino acids: CASSPTLGQGNSPLHF. Here the CDR3 DNA reads TGTGCCAGCTCACCTACTCTGGGACAGGGGAATTCACCCCTCCACTTT.

The chain uses TRBV3-1 and TRBJ2-3, with TRBD2 identical over 9 bases. The germline gives CDR1 LGHDT, CDR2 YNNKEL (reference sequence). Unmatched junction bases numbered 2, after V lost 1 base and J lost 0 bases. This CDR3 has 16 residues. CDR3 DNA: TGTGCCAGCAGCCAAGGAGCGGGGGGTAGCACAGATACGCAGTATTTT. Its translation: CASSQGAGGSTDTQYF.

In this sample, this clonotype turned up many times. The chain uses TRBV29-1 and TRBJ2-1; TRBD1 matches 7 bases. The CDR3 consists of 15 residues. V shed 6 bases, J shed 5 bases, and the junction held 13 bases outside the gene matches. Germline values: CDR1 SQVTM, CDR2 ANQGSEA. CDR3 sequence: CSVYRGGKKDNEQFF. The CDR3 DNA is TGCAGCGTGTACAGGGGTGGTAAGAAGGACAATGAGCAGTTCTTC.

In this sample, this clonotype turned up a few times. One end of the junction varies from germline; a read error may be responsible. The CDR3 DNA sequence: TGTGCCAGCAGTCAAGATACAGGGATCCGAACAGATACGCAGTATTTT. It specifies CASSQDTGIRTDTQYF. The chain employs TRBV14 and TRBJ2-3; weak D call: TRBD1 (6 bases). The CDR3 is made up of 16 amino acids. CDR1 is SGHDN, CDR2 FVKESK, per germline.

The gene calls are TRBV30 and TRBJ2-7, with D hard to call. CDR1 and CDR2 from the germline V gene are GTSNPN and SVGIG (reference sequence). The CDR3 is 14 residues long. V dropped 1 base and J dropped 0 bases, with 10 bases sitting between them. The CDR3: CAWSAPRFSYEQYF. DNA for the CDR3: TGTGCCTGGAGTGCCCCCCGCTTCTCCTACGAGCAGTACTTC.

As regards this clonotype: A clone one base away is much larger, so this may be a read error. This rearrangement joins TRBV4-2 to TRBJ2-5; TRBD2 is a possible D gene (6 bases). From germline, CDR1 is LGHNA and CDR2 YNFKEQ. Trimming left V 0 bases short and J 0 bases short, with 11 bases between. The CDR3 covers 16 residues. The CDR3 nucleotides read TGTGCCAGCAGCCAAGATGGGGGACTCGACCAAGAGACCCAGTACTTC. This encodes CASSQDGGLDQETQYF.

For the CDR3, the DNA is TGCGCCAGCAGCCCGGACAGGGGCCGAGTCTTCTACGAGCAGTACTTC. Its translation: CASSPDRGRVFYEQYF. The chain has TRBV5-1 and TRBJ2-7; 9 nucleotides match TRBD1. CDR3 length: 16 residues. CDR1 is SGHRS, CDR2 YFSETQ, per germline. The junction had 11 bases not matched to a gene; V was cut back by 4 bases and J by 3 bases.

The genes are TRBV6-5 and TRBJ1-2; TRBD1 agrees at 8 bases. Trimming at V came to 2 bases and at J to 7 bases, leaving 9 bases not matched to a gene. CDR1 is MNHEY, CDR2 SVGAGI, per germline. There are 15 residues in the CDR3. The CDR3, as DNA: TGTGCCAGCAGTTACACCAACCCAACAGGGGGTGGCTACACCTTC. This codes for CASSYTNPTGGGYTF.

This clonotype has a handful of counts. This rearrangement joins TRBV7-4 to TRBJ2-7, with 7 bases aligning to TRBD1. Trimming cost V 8 bases and J 7 bases; bases outside gene matches: 20. CDR1 is SGHVT, CDR2 SQSDAQ, per germline. The CDR3 is 16 amino acids. The CDR3 loop is CASPPSGTEIYNEQYF. The DNA of the CDR3 is TGTGCCAGCCCTCCGTCCGGGACAGAGATCTACAATGAGCAGTACTTC. Together with reference TRBV7-4 and TRBJ2-7, the CDR3 gives the full variable domain: GAGVSQSPRYKVAKRGRDVALRCDSISGHVTLYWYRQTLGQGSEVLTYSQSDAQRDKSGRPSGRFSAERPERSVSTLKIQRTEQGDSAVYLCASPPSGTEIYNEQYFGPGTRLTVT.

Note on this clonotype: One end of the junction varies from germline; a read error may be responsible. The rearrangement links TRBV9 to TRBJ2-1; the match to TRBD2 covers 10 bases. The CDR3 sequence is 16 residues long. Germline CDR1 is SGDLS and CDR2 is YYNGEE. This chain's CDR3 is CASGVNSGGAKGEQFF. In nucleotides, the CDR3 is TGTGCCAGCGGCGTCAACAGCGGGGGGGCTAAGGGTGAGCAGTTCTTC.

This chain links TRBV12-3 or TRBV12-4 with TRBJ2-1; 8 nucleotides align to TRBD2. The CDR3 consists of 15 residues. Unmatched junction bases numbered 7, after V lost 6 bases and J lost 3 bases. The CDR3 bases are TGTGCCAGCAGCCTAGGGACTAGTGTCTACAATGAGCAGTTCTTC. As protein: CASSLGTSVYNEQFF.

The chain links TRBV11-2 to TRBJ2-5; no definite D call. The CDR3 totals 20 residues. The V end lost 5 bases, the J end lost 5 bases, and 33 bases lay between the germline ends. Germline-derived CDR1 and CDR2 are SGHAT and FQNNGV. The CDR3 sequence: CASSQLLHLRQAPLEETQYF. The CDR3 coding sequence is TGTGCCAGCAGCCAGCTACTGCATTTGCGGCAGGCCCCTTTAGAGGAGACCCAGTACTTC.

The chain uses TRBV9 and TRBJ2-1; D possibly corresponds to TRBD1 (8 bases). The CDR3 has 16 amino acids. The V gene's germline CDR1 is SGDLS and CDR2 YYNGEE. V was clipped by 2 bases and J by 8 bases, with 20 bases between them. CDR3 nucleotide sequence: TGTGCCAGCAGCGTCCCAACAGGGGGGGGAAGCGATGAGCAGTTCTTC. Protein sequence: CASSVPTGGGSDEQFF.

V and J are TRBV13 and TRBJ2-1, with 12 positions matching TRBD2. Germline assignment: CDR1 PRHDT and CDR2 FYEKMQ (reference sequence). The CDR3 covers 16 residues. V dropped 3 bases and J dropped 6; count of bases not matched to a gene: 6. The CDR3 nucleotides read TGTGCCAGCAGCTTTATGAGGACTAGCGGGGCCAATGAGCAGTTCTTC. It translates to CASSFMRTSGANEQFF.